Below, 24 T cell receptor beta chains from the same sample are listed, as sequenced in a study of CD8 T cells in Susac syndrome. RNA in amounts of roughly 0.5 to 1 ug was reverse transcribed with random hexamers. TCRdb re-analysed the immunoSEQ multiplex PCR reads in MiXCR, keeping a single row per CDR3 protein. The sample gives 180,000 or so distinct CDR3 sequences, just under 95% of which show up once; 0.1% is in the top ten. Sequencing was performed on CD4+ T cells from PBMCs. Receptors were obtained from a human donor in good health.

The rearrangement links TRBV12-3 or TRBV12-4 to TRBJ1-2; D is unresolved. This CDR3 comprises 12 residues. Trimming cost V 7 bases and J 8 bases, with 14 bases left between them. CDR3 in amino acids: CASNWEGYGYTF. Written as DNA, the CDR3 is TGTGCCAGCAACTGGGAGGGTTACGGCTACACCTTC.

The rearrangement joins TRBV6-5 to TRBJ2-5; tentative D call: TRBD1 (5 bases). V was pared by 0 bases and J by 5 bases, with 16 bases between. Looked up from germline, CDR1 is MNHEY and CDR2 is SVGAGI. This CDR3 is 16 amino acids long. The CDR3 coding sequence is TGTGCCAGCAGTTACTCTGGGGTGATGGGGCGGGAGACCCAGTACTTC. This sequence encodes CASSYSGVMGRETQYF.

The V call is TRBV2, the J call TRBJ1-4, with D maybe TRBD1 (5 bases). Deletions cut 3 bases from V and 0 bases from J, with 11 bases between. The CDR3 has 16 residues. CDR1 is SNHLY, CDR2 FYNNEI, per germline. The CDR3 DNA is TGTGCCAGCAGTGATGGGGGAGGGACAACTAATGAAAAACTGTTTTTT. As protein: CASSDGGGTTNEKLFF.

The chain joins TRBV24-1 to TRBJ2-3; TRBD1 agrees at 7 bases. CDR1 is KGHDR and CDR2 is SFDVKD in the germline V gene. The junction had 6 bases not matched to a gene; V was cut back by 4 bases and J by 6 bases. CDR3 length equals 14 residues. The CDR3 coding sequence is TGTGCCACCAGTGACCCTGACAGGGAGGATACGCAGTATTTT. It encodes CATSDPDREDTQYF.

The V and J genes are TRBV19 and TRBJ1-1, with a weak D call TRBD1 (6 bases). Trimming took 7 bases from V and 4 from J, leaving 19 bases between them. Germline values: CDR1 LNHDA, CDR2 SQIVND (reference sequence). CDR3 size: 15 residues. The CDR3 protein is CASTSMGGGGTEAFF. CDR3 bases: TGTGCCAGTACCTCAATGGGGGGCGGTGGCACTGAAGCTTTCTTT.

The chain carries TRBV6-6 and TRBJ2-7; 8 bases fit TRBD1. The CDR3 runs 14 residues. The V segment lost 6 bases and the J segment 6 bases; nucleotides outside the gene matches: 10. CDR1 MNHNY and CDR2 SVGAGI come from the germline V gene (reference sequence). The CDR3 reads CASSTDRDLSEQYF. CDR3 sequence (DNA): TGTGCCAGCAGCACGGACAGGGATCTCTCCGAGCAGTACTTC.

CDR3 nucleotides: TGTGCCAGCAGTTCGTCTTCGCGGCCGGGGAATGAGCAGTTCTTC. Translating gives CASSSSSRPGNEQFF. The chain combines TRBV28 with TRBJ2-1; perhaps TRBD2 as D (5 bases). V gave up 4 bases and J gave up 7 bases, with 17 bases separating them. The CDR3 is made up of 15 amino acids. CDR1 is MDHEN, CDR2 SYDVKM, per germline. The whole variable domain, filled in from reference TRBV28 and TRBJ2-1, reads DVKVTQSSRYLVKRTGEKVFLECVQDMDHENMFWYRQDPGLGLRLIYFSYDVKMKEKGDIPEGYSVSREKKERFSLILESASTNQTSMYLCASSSSSRPGNEQFFGPGTRLTVL.

The rearrangement joins TRBV5-1 to TRBJ2-1; 9 nucleotides align to TRBD2. The CDR3 contains 14 residues. Germline V lookup: CDR1 SGHRS, CDR2 YFSETQ. The junction had 4 bases not matched to a gene; V was cut back by 4 bases and J by 5 bases. The CDR3 nucleotides read TGCGCCAGCAGCGCGGGAGGGCCCAACAATGAGCAGTTCTTC. The encoded protein is CASSAGGPNNEQFF.

This chain uses TRBV12-3 or TRBV12-4 with TRBJ2-3, with 12 bases aligning to TRBD2. This CDR3 has 16 amino acids. J was trimmed by 2 bases and V by 5 bases; bases with no gene match: 5. Here the CDR3 reads CASSDGLAGTTDTQYF. CDR3 in DNA: TGTGCCAGCAGTGATGGACTAGCGGGAACCACAGATACGCAGTATTTT.

This clonotype was observed once. The chain links TRBV15 to TRBJ2-3; D perhaps matches TRBD2 (7 bases). The CDR3 contains 14 residues. Trimming removed 7 bases at V and 1 base at J, with 12 bases between. From germline, CDR1 is LNHNV and CDR2 YYDKDF (reference sequence). The chain's CDR3 is CATNRAGGTDTQYF. CDR3 nucleotide sequence: TGTGCCACCAACAGGGCGGGGGGCACAGATACGCAGTATTTT.

V gene TRBV19 combines with J gene TRBJ2-5; 9 bases are a match to TRBD1. This CDR3 region has 15 residues. Per the germline V gene, CDR1 is LNHDA and CDR2 is SQIVND (reference sequence). After removal of 7 bases from V and 10 bases from J, the junction contained 16 bases not matched to a gene. The CDR3 DNA follows: TGTGCCAGTAATGAGGAGCCGGGGACAGGGAGTCTCCAGTACTTC. Protein sequence: CASNEEPGTGSLQYF.

The chain has TRBV29-1 and TRBJ2-3, with D possibly being TRBD2 (5 bases). V gave up 4 bases and J gave up 5 bases, with 19 bases separating them. Germline CDR1 SQVTM, CDR2 ANQGSEA. The CDR3 contains 15 residues. CDR3 DNA: TGCAGCGTTGGAAGAGTTTGGAGGCTGTTAGATACGCAGTATTTT. Translated, it gives CSVGRVWRLLDTQYF.

The chain uses TRBV7-2 and TRBJ2-3; D assignment may be TRBD1 or TRBD2 (5 bases each). The CDR3 extends over 14 amino acids. V lost 6 bases and J lost 5, with 15 bases in between. Germline V gives CDR1 SGHTA, CDR2 FQGNSA. The DNA of the CDR3 is TGTGCCAGCAGGCCTCGGGGCGCGGGAGATACGCAGTATTTT. This codes for CASRPRGAGDTQYF.

The chain combines TRBV9 with TRBJ1-1; TRBD1 matches at 12 bases. This CDR3 spans 14 amino acids. V was clipped by 6 bases and J by 3 bases; unmatched bases: 3. Germline CDR1 is SGDLS and CDR2 is YYNGEE. CDR3 residues: CASKGQGADTEAFF. CDR3 sequence (DNA): TGTGCCAGCAAGGGACAGGGGGCTGACACTGAAGCTTTCTTT.

This chain links TRBV20-1 with TRBJ1-5; D is ambiguous. There are 14 residues in the CDR3. Germline CDR1 reads DFQATT; CDR2 reads SNEGSKA (reference sequence). Trimming removed 1 base at V and 0 bases at J, with 7 bases between. DNA for the CDR3: TGCAGTGCTAGAGTACAGAATAGCAATCAGCCCCAGCATTTT. It encodes CSARVQNSNQPQHF.

V and J are TRBV12-3 or TRBV12-4 and TRBJ2-5; 7 bases align to TRBD1. Unmatched junction bases numbered 3, after V lost 3 bases and J lost 2 bases. The CDR3 is 14 residues long. DNA of the CDR3: TGTGCCAGCAGTTTTGGGACAGATCAAGAGACCCAGTACTTC. Protein: CASSFGTDQETQYF.

In DNA, the CDR3 is TGTGCCAGCAGTCCGACTAGCGGGAGAGGGTACAATGAGCAGTTCTTC. This codes for CASSPTSGRGYNEQFF. V usage is TRBV27 and J usage is TRBJ2-1; 12 bases are shared with TRBD2. The V gene's germline CDR1 is MNHEY and CDR2 SMNVEV (reference sequence). This CDR3 is built from 16 residues. V was clipped by 5 bases and J by 4 bases; unmatched bases: 6.

A single count supports this clonotype. This chain joins TRBV7-9 and TRBJ1-1; D gene unclear. CDR3 length: 13 amino acids. The V and J ends lost 1 base and 6 bases respectively, with 9 bases between them. Germline V lookup: CDR1 SEHNR, CDR2 FQNEAQ (reference sequence). CDR3 amino acids: CASSLVSGSEAFF. CDR3 nucleotides: TGTGCCAGCAGCTTAGTTTCCGGGTCTGAAGCTTTCTTT.

J is TRBJ1-2 and V is TRBV20-1, with a weak D call TRBD1 (6 bases). CDR3 length: 15 amino acids. Looked up from germline, CDR1 is DFQATT and CDR2 is SNEGSKA (reference sequence). Trimming removed 3 bases from V and 2 bases from J, with 16 bases in between. CDR3 nucleotides: TGCAGTGCTAGTTTAGGGGGGCGCATCAACTATGGCTACACCTTC. Its translation: CSASLGGRINYGYTF.

This clonotype appeared a single time. The chain combines TRBV7-3 with TRBJ2-1, with TRBD1 identical over 10 bases. The germline V gene has CDR1 SGHTA and CDR2 FQGTGA. The CDR3 loop spans 14 amino acids. The junction had 6 bases not matched to a gene; V was cut back by 4 bases and J by 9 bases. The CDR3 loop reads CASSSTGQGGEQFF. CDR3 coding DNA: TGTGCCAGCAGCTCAACAGGACAGGGGGGTGAGCAGTTCTTC.

V usage is TRBV27 and J usage is TRBJ1-4; D is unclear. V gave up 4 bases and J gave up 0 bases, with 12 bases separating them. This CDR3 is 16 amino acids long. Germline CDR1 and CDR2: MNHEY and SMNVEV (reference sequence). The DNA of the CDR3 is TGTGCCAGCAGTTCACGTACAGCGGCAACTAATGAAAAACTGTTTTTT. Protein sequence: CASSSRTAATNEKLFF.

The rearrangement uses TRBV28 and TRBJ2-1; TRBD1 agrees at 10 bases. The germline V gene encodes CDR1 MDHEN and CDR2 SYDVKM. The CDR3 contains 14 residues. The V and J ends lost 10 bases and 8 bases, in that order; junction bases with no gene match: 11. The CDR3 DNA reads as TGTGCCACCAGAGTGGACAGGGGGACGTATGAGCAGTTCTTC. Residues: CATRVDRGTYEQFF. The entire variable domain, with the rest obtained from reference TRBV28 and TRBJ2-1, is as follows: DVKVTQSSRYLVKRTGEKVFLECVQDMDHENMFWYRQDPGLGLRLIYFSYDVKMKEKGDIPEGYSVSREKKERFSLILESASTNQTSMYLCATRVDRGTYEQFFGPGTRLTVL.

The chain couples TRBV29-1 to TRBJ2-5, with D perhaps matching TRBD2 (6 bases). V was cut by 5 bases and J by 3 bases, with 10 bases left in between. Germline assignment: CDR1 SQVTM and CDR2 ANQGSEA. The length of the CDR3 is 12 residues. The CDR3 nucleotides are TGCAGCGTTTACGGAGGGAAAGAGACCCAGTACTTC. It encodes CSVYGGKETQYF.

The chain combines TRBV5-1 with TRBJ2-5; D is possibly TRBD1 (5 bases). Trimming stripped 0 bases from V and 5 bases from J, with 14 bases between. The germline V gene encodes CDR1 SGHRS and CDR2 YFSETQ. The CDR3 contains 15 residues. CDR3 amino acids: CASSLEGESGETQYF. For the CDR3, the DNA is TGCGCCAGCAGCTTGGAAGGAGAGTCAGGGGAGACCCAGTACTTC.